This TCR beta chain appears in the sequencing data of a study of cytomegalovirus exposure and HLA in healthy donors. Amplification used 60 Vbeta primers and 13 Jbeta primers. In the study's own analysis: Tens of millions of unique TCR beta chains, roughly 11 million of them shared, were counted by a later analysis. TCRdb's table, derived via immunoSEQ multiplex PCR, lists solely in-frame clones and lacks some. V and J calls and clone size are given by that table; D and trimming were obtained from the DNA. The sample lists about 180,000 clones, more than 75% occurring once. CDR1 and CDR2 (germline): LNHDA, SQIVND (reference sequence). The CDR3 contains 17 residues. V was pared by 6 bases and J by 7 bases, with 15 bases of the junction left unmatched. Details on this clone: Antigen specificity is unknown.

Study observations and caveats: Some V segments could not be told apart, so they were left out, TRBV6-2 and TRBV6-3 among them. Presence/absence analysis assumed near-uniform sequencing depth across donors.

The rearrangement joins TRBV19 to TRBJ1-4, with 9 bases identical to TRBD1. The clonotype was recovered from a woman aged 25 to 45 in good health and CMV-seropositive. The sequencing sample was made of PBMCs. CDR3 loop: CASSPNPGQGQFEKLFF. In DNA, the CDR3 is TGTGCCAGTAGCCCGAATCCCGGACAGGGGCAATTTGAAAAACTGTTTTTT.